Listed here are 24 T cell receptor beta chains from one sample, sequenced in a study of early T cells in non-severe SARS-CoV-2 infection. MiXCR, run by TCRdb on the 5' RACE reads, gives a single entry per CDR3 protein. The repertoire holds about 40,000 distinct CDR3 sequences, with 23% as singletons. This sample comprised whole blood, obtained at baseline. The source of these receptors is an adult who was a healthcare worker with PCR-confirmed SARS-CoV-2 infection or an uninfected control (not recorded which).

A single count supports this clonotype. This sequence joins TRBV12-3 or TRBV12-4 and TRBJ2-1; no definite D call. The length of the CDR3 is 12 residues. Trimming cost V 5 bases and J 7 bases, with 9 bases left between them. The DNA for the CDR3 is TGTGCCAGCAGTGCCGTGGGGAATGAGCAGTTCTTC. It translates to CASSAVGNEQFF.

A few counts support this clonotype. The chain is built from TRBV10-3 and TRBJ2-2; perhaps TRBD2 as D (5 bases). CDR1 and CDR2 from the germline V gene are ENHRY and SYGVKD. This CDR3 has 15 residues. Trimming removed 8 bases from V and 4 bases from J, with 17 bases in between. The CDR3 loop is CAISDFGRSTGELFF. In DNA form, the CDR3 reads TGTGCCATCTCGGACTTCGGTAGGAGCACCGGGGAGCTGTTTTTT.

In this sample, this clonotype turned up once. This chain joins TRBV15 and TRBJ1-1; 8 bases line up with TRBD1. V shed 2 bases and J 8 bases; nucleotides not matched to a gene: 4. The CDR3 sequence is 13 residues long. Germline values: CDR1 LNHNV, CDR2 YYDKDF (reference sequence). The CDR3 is CATSRPGTGEAFF. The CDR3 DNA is TGTGCCACCAGCAGACCTGGGACAGGCGAAGCTTTCTTT.

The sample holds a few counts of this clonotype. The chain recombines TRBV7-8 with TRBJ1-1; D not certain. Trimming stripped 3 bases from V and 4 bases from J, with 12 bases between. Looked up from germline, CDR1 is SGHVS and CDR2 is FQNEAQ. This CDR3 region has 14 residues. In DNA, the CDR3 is TGTGCCAGCAGCTTTTCCCTGGCTACCACTGAAGCTTTCTTT. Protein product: CASSFSLATTEAFF. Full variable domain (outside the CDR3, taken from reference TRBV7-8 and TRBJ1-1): GAGVSQSPRYKVAKRGQDVALRCDPISGHVSLFWYQQALGQGPEFLTYFQNEAQLDKSGLPSDRFFAERPEGSVSTLKIQRTQQEDSAVYLCASSFSLATTEAFFGQGTRLTVV.

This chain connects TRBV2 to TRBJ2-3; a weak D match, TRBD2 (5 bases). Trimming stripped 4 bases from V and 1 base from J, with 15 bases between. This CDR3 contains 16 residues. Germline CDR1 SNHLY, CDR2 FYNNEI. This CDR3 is CASSVHPSGGTDTQYF. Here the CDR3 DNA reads TGTGCCAGCAGTGTACATCCATCCGGGGGCACAGATACGCAGTATTTT.

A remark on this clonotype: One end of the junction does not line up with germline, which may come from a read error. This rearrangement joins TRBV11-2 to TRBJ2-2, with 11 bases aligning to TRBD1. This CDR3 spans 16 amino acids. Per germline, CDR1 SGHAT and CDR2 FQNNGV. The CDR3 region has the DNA TGCGCCAGCAGATCAACCGGGACAGGGGGTACCGGGGAGCTGTTTTTT. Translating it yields CASRSTGTGGTGELFF.

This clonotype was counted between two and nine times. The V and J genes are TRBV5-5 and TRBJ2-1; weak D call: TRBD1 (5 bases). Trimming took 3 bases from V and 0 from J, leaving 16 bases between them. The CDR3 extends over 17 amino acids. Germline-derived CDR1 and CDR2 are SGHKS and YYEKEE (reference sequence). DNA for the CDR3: TGTGCCAGCAGCTCGGATAGGGGCCAACTCTCCTACAATGAGCAGTTCTTC. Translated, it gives CASSSDRGQLSYNEQFF.

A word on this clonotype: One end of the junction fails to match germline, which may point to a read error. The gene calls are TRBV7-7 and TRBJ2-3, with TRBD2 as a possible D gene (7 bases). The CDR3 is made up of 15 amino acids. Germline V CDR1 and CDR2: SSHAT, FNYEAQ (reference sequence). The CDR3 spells CASSLSGGPTDTQYF. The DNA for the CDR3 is TGTGCTAGCAGCTTATCGGGGGGCCCCACAGATACGCAGTATTTT.

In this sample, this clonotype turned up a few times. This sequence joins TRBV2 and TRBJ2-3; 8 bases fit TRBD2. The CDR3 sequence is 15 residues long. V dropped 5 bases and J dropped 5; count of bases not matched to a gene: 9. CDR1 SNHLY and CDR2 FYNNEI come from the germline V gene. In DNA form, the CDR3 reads TGTGCCAGCAGTTTAGCGGGGAGCCAGGGAGATACGCAGTATTTT. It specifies CASSLAGSQGDTQYF.

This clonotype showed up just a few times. The DNA of the CDR3 is TGCGCCAGCAGCCGGGACAACTCCTACGAGCAGTACTTC. Its translation is CASSRDNSYEQYF. This chain links TRBV5-1 with TRBJ2-7, with D perhaps matching TRBD1 (6 bases). CDR1 is SGHRS and CDR2 is YFSETQ in the germline V gene. Trimming left V 4 bases short and J 0 bases short, with 8 bases between. This CDR3 is 13 amino acids long. Variable domain in full (rest from reference TRBV5-1 and TRBJ2-7): KAGVTQTPRYLIKTRGQQVTLSCSPISGHRSVSWYQQTPGQGLQFLFEYFSETQRNKGNFPGRFSGRQFSNSRSEMNVSTLELGDSALYLCASSRDNSYEQYFGPGTRLTVT.

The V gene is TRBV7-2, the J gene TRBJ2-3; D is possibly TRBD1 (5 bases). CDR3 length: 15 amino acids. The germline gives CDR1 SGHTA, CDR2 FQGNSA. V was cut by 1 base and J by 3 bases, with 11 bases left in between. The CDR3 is CASSLGQGSTDTQYF. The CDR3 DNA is TGTGCCAGCAGCTTAGGGCAGGGATCTACAGATACGCAGTATTTT.

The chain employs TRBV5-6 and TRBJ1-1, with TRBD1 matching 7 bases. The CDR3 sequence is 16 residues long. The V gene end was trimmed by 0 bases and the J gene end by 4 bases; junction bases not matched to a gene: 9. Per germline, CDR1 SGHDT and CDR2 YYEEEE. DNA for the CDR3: TGTGCCAGCAGCTTGGATTTAGAGGGGGCGACCACTGAAGCTTTCTTT. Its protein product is CASSLDLEGATTEAFF.

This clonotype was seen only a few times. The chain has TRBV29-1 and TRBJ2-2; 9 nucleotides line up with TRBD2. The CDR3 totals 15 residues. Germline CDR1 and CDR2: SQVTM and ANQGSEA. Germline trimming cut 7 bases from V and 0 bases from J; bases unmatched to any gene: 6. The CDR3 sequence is CSAYGLATNTGELFF. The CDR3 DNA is TGCAGCGCCTATGGACTAGCGACGAACACCGGGGAGCTGTTTTTT.

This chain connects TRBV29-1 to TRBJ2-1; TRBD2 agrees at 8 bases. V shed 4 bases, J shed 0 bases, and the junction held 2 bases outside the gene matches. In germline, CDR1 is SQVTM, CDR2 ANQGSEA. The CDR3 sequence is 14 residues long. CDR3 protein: CSVGSGGSYNEQFF. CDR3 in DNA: TGCAGCGTTGGGAGCGGGGGCTCCTACAATGAGCAGTTCTTC.

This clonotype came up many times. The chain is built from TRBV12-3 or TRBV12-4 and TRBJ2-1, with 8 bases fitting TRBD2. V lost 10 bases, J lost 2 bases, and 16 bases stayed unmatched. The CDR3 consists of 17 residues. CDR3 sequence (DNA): TGTGCCACTACTTACGGGCTACTAGCGGACCCCTACAATGAGCAGTTCTTC. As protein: CATTYGLLADPYNEQFF.

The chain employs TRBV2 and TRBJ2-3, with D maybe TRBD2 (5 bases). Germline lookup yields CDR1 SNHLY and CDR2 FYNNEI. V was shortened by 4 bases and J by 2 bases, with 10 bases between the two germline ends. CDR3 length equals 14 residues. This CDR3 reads CASSVGRVTDTQYF. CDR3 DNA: TGTGCCAGCAGTGTTGGGCGGGTCACAGATACGCAGTATTTT.

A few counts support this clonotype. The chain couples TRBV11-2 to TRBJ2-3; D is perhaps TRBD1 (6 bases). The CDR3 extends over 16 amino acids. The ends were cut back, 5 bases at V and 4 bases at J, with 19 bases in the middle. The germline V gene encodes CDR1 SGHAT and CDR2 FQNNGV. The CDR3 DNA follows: TGTGCCAGCAGCCCCCCCGGGACCCCAGGGGCAGATACGCAGTATTTT. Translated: CASSPPGTPGADTQYF.

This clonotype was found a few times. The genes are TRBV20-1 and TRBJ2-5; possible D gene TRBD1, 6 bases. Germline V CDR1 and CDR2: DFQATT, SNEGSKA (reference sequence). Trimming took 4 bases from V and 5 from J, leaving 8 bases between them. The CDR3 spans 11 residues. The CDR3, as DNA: TGCAGTGCTAACAGGGCTGAGACCCAGTACTTC. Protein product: CSANRAETQYF.

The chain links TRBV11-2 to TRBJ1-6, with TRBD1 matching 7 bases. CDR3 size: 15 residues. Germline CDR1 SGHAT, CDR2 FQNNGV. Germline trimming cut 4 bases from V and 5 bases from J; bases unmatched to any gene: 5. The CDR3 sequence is CASSWDGTDNSPLHF. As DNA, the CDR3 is TGTGCCAGCAGCTGGGACGGGACAGATAATTCACCCCTCCACTTT.

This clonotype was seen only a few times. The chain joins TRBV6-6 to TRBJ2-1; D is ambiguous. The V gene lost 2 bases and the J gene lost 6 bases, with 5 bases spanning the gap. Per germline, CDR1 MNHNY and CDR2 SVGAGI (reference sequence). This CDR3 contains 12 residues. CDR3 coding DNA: TGTGCCAGCAGTTACGGCGCCAATGAGCAGTTCTTC. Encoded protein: CASSYGANEQFF.

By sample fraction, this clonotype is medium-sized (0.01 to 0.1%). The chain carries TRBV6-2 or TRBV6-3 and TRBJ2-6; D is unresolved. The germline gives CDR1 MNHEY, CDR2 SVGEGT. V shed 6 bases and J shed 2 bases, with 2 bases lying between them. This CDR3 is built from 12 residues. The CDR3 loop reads CASSPGANVLTF. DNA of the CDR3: TGTGCCAGCAGCCCTGGGGCCAACGTCCTGACTTTC.

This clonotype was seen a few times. The CDR3 DNA sequence: TGCAGCGTTCGCGGGAACACTGAAGCTTTCTTT. Its protein product is CSVRGNTEAFF. The V call is TRBV29-1, the J call TRBJ1-1, with D unclear. Germline lookup yields CDR1 SQVTM and CDR2 ANQGSEA. V was shortened by 5 bases and J by 1 base, with 5 bases between the two germline ends. The CDR3 covers 11 residues.

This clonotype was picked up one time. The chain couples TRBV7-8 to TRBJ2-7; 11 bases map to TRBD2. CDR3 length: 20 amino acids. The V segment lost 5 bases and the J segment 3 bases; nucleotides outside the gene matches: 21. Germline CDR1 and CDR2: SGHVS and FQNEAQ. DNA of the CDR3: TGTGCCAGCAGCCCTTATAGGTCTAGCGGGGGGTTCAAGACCAACTACGAGCAGTACTTC. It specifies CASSPYRSSGGFKTNYEQYF.

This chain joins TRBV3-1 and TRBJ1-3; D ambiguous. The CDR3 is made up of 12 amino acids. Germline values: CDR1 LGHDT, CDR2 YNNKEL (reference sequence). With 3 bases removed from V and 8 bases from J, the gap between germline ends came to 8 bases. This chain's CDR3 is CASSQSDDTIYF. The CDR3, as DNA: TGTGCCAGCAGCCAGTCAGATGACACCATATATTTT.